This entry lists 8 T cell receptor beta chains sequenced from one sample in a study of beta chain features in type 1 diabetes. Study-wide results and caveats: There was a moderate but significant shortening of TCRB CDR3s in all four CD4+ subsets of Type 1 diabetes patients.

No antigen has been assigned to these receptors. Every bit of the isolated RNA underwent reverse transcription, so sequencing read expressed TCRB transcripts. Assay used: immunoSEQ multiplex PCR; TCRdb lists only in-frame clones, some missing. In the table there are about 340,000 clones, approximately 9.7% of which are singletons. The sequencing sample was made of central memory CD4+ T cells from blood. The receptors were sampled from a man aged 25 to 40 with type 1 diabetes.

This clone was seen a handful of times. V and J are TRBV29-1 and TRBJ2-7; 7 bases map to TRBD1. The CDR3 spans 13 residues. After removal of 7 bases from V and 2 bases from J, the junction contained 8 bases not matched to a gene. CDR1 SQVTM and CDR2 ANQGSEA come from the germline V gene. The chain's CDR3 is CSALRDRAYEQYF. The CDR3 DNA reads TGCAGCGCCCTTCGGGACAGAGCCTACGAGCAGTACTTC.

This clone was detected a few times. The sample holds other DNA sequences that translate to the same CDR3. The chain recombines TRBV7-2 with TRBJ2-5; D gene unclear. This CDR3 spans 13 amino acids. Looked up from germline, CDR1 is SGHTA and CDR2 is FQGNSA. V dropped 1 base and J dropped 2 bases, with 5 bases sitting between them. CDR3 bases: TGTGCCAGCAGCTTAGGACCTCAAGAGACCCAGTACTTC. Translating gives CASSLGPQETQYF.

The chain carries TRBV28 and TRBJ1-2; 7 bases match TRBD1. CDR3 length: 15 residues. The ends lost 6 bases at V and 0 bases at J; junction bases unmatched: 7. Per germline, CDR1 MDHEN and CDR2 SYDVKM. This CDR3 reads CASRPSGQPNYGYTF. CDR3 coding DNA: TGTGCCAGCAGGCCATCGGGACAGCCTAACTATGGCTACACCTTC.

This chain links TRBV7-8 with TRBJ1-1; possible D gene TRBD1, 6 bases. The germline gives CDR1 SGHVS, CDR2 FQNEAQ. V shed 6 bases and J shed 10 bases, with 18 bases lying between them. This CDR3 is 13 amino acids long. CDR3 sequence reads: CASSQNTGRGAFF. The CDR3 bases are TGTGCCAGCAGTCAAAATACAGGGAGAGGAGCTTTCTTT.

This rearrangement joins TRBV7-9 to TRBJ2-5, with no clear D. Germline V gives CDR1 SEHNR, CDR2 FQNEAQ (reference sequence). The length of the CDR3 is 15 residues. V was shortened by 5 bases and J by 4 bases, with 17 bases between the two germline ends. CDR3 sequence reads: CASSPTNLRRETQYF. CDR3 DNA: TGTGCCAGCAGCCCTACAAACCTCCGCCGAGAGACCCAGTACTTC. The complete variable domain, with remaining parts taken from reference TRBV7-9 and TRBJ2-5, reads DTGVSQNPRHKITKRGQNVTFRCDPISEHNRLYWYRQTLGQGPEFLTYFQNEAQLEKSRLLSDRFSAERPKGSFSTLEIQRTEQGDSAMYLCASSPTNLRRETQYFGPGTRLLVL.

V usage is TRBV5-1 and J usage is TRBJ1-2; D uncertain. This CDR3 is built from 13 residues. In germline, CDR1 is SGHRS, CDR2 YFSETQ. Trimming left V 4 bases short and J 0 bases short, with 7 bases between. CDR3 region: CASSRGTNYGYTF. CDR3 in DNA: TGCGCCAGCAGCCGGGGAACTAACTATGGCTACACCTTC.

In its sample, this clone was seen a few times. The CDR3 sequence is CASSKAQGPREKAPLHF. The CDR3 DNA reads as TGTGCCAGCAGCAAAGCACAGGGCCCCCGGGAGAAGGCACCCCTCCACTTT. The chain combines TRBV21-1 with TRBJ1-6. TRBV21-1 is a pseudogene. This CDR3 region has 17 residues.

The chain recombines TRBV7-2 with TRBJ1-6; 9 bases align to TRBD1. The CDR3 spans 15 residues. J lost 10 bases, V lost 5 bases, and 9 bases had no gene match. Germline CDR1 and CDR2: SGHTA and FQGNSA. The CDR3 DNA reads TGTGCCAGCAGCGGCCGGGACAGGGTGGCGTCACCCCTCCACTTT. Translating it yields CASSGRDRVASPLHF.